The table lists the clone carrying this T cell receptor (beta chain) with a count of one. This entry is derived from a study of neurological immune-mediated disorders. Unsorted libraries were prepared from 2 million PBMCs held at -80 C. V lost 5 bases and J lost 5, with 23 bases in between. The CDR3 consists of 17 residues. Germline V gene sequence: CDR1 LNHNV, CDR2 YYDKDF (reference sequence). cDNA was made by 5'RACE with 10-nucleotide random UMIs. The authors obtained over 170 million TCR-beta sequences from 15-18 subjects per sequencing run. A single record per CDR3 protein comes from TCRdb applying MiXCR to the 5' RACE reads. Found here are 45,000 or so distinct CDR3 sequences, approximately 12% of them singletons; the top ten hold around 1.3%.

Sequencing input: PBMCs. The chain couples TRBV15 to TRBJ2-3; D is perhaps TRBD2 (7 bases). The receptor was isolated from a female donor in good health. The CDR3 region is CATSPQRWGGGGDTQYF. The CDR3 DNA is TGTGCCACCAGCCCCCAAAGGTGGGGGGGAGGGGGAGATACGCAGTATTTT.